Included here is one TCR beta chain sequence, with context. V lost 3 bases and J lost 4; bases outside the gene matches: 2. Germline V CDR1 and CDR2: SGHTA, FQGNSA. The CDR3 loop spans 15 amino acids. MiXCR, run by TCRdb on the RT-PCR reads, gives a single entry per CDR3 protein. The sample includes roughly 230,000 distinct CDR3 sequences, around 14% of them seen just once. The source of the sample is a study of patients and donors after allogeneic stem cell transplantation. The sample comprised blood, either unsorted or a sorted T cell fraction (not recorded which). The gene calls are TRBV7-2 and TRBJ2-1; 11 nucleotides agree with TRBD2. The sequence derives from a human donor who was either an allogeneic HSCT recipient or a stem cell or donor lymphocyte infusion donor (not recorded which). It is not recorded whose cells these are; they may come from a transplant donor. DNA of the CDR3: TGTGCCAGCAGCTTTAGCGGGAGGGGGTACAATGAGCAGTTCTTC. Translation gives CASSFSGRGYNEQFF.